Given below is one T cell receptor (beta chain) in context. As handled by the study authors: Amplifying reference gene primers gave estimates of nucleated cell counts. Libraries were prepared by immunoSEQ multiplex PCR; TCRdb keeps only in-frame clonotypes and omits some of them. That table is the source of V, J and clone size, and D and trimming were worked out from the DNA. Of 140,000 or so clones in the sample, less than 90% were seen once. The sample belongs to a study of blood T cell repertoires in COVID-19. Study background: Some COVID-19 samples were acute and others convalescent; all came from the United States, Italy and Spain. From T cells, B-cell-depleted T cells, or PBMCs came the material, which was cDNA or gDNA.

In germline, CDR1 is ENHRY, CDR2 SYGVKD. The CDR3 length is 14 residues. V lost 6 bases to trimming and J lost 3 bases; unmatched junction nucleotides: 5. The Seattle patients, enrolled during active infection, were followed longitudinally. V is TRBV10-3 and J is TRBJ2-7, with TRBD1 matching over 10 bases. Sequenced: peripheral blood. This TCR came from a human donor with COVID-19, enrolled during active disease. The donor label of this sample is uncertain. CDR3 sequence: CAISYGTGVYEQYF. CDR3 in DNA: TGTGCCATCAGCTACGGGACAGGGGTCTACGAGCAGTACTTC.